Sequencing of this TCR beta chain was carried out in a study of tumor-infiltrating lymphocytes in localized non-small cell lung cancer. The CDR3 extends over 15 amino acids. The V and J ends lost 1 base and 0 bases respectively, with 7 bases between them. From germline, CDR1 is LGHNA and CDR2 YNFKEQ. Assay used: immunoSEQ multiplex PCR; TCRdb lists only in-frame clones, some missing. The sample lists about 16,000 clones, about 70% occurring once. The sequence was collected from a human donor with non-small cell lung cancer. The chain couples TRBV4-2 to TRBJ1-3, with D unclear. The material sequenced was lung tumor tissue. This CDR3 is CASSQVLVSGNTIYF. The CDR3 bases are TGTGCCAGCAGCCAAGTGCTGGTCTCTGGAAACACCATATATTTT.